This T cell receptor (beta chain) was identified in a study of cytotoxic CD8 clonotypes in ibrutinib-treated CLL. On the study more broadly: Of the patients, about a dozen were relapsed/refractory, about 15 treatment-naive and about 17 IGHV unmutated. Partial response was seen in approximately 24 patients and complete response in 2; after median 68 months, roughly 14 stayed remitted, around 12 progressed. Patients gave response samples after a median roughly 11 months of treatment, range 6 to 36.

The germline V gene has CDR1 DFQATT and CDR2 SNEGSKA (reference sequence). Trimming removed 5 bases from V and 4 bases from J, with 8 bases in between. CDR3 length: 11 residues. Roughly 1.8 micrograms of genomic DNA from cryopreserved PBMCs went into TCR beta libraries. Generated by immunoSEQ multiplex PCR, the TCRdb table keeps only in-frame clones and is missing some. The table has over 120,000 clones, 75% to 85% seen once. The TCR sequence derives from a human donor with chronic lymphocytic leukemia. V gene TRBV20-1 combines with J gene TRBJ1-2, with no clear D. The specimen was PBMCs, collected after 36 months of ibrutinib treatment. CDR3 sequence reads: CSAGVSYGYTF. The CDR3, as DNA: TGCAGTGCTGGGGTTTCCTATGGCTACACCTTC.